The 15 T cell receptor beta chains below were found in one sample sequenced in a study of naive and memory T cell subsets. Both TRBC1 and TRBC2 were covered by a beta constant-region primer of two equimolar oligonucleotides. Four rounds of PCR amplified the ligated cDNA using nested alpha and beta constant-region primers plus SP2. TCRdb fed the UMI-ligation and nested PCR reads into MiXCR, producing one record per CDR3 protein. The table records about 140,000 distinct CDR3 sequences, under 25% of them present only once. These receptors' targets are unknown. Whole-study results and caveats: A few larger clonotypes appeared in naive repertoires, especially CD8, possibly memory cells re-expressing CD45RA.

Source material: naive CD8+ T cells from blood. The receptors stem from a human donor in good health.

The chain joins TRBV24-1 to TRBJ1-1; TRBD1 matches at 7 bases. Germline values: CDR1 KGHDR, CDR2 SFDVKD. V dropped 4 bases and J dropped 11; count of bases not matched to a gene: 9. This CDR3 is built from 13 residues. CDR3 nucleotide sequence: TGTGCCACCAGTGACACAGGACAGGACCGGGCTTTCTTT. This gives the protein CATSDTGQDRAFF.

This chain joins TRBV21-1 and TRBJ2-5; TRBD1, the table's D call, was not compared with the DNA. TRBV21-1 is assigned pseudogene status. The CDR3 extends over 15 amino acids. The CDR3 here is CASSPRDREQETQYF. CDR3 in DNA: TGTGCCAGCAGCCCCCGGGACAGGGAACAAGAGACCCAGTACTTC.

This sequence joins TRBV5-5 and TRBJ2-3, with D unclear. The CDR3 loop spans 16 amino acids. The ends were cut back, 3 bases at V and 2 bases at J, with 16 bases in the middle. The germline CDR1 and CDR2 sequences are SGHKS and YYEKEE (reference sequence). The CDR3 region has the DNA TGTGCCAGCAGCTCGGACGCCCGACGGGTCACAGATACGCAGTATTTT. Encoded protein: CASSSDARRVTDTQYF. Variable domain in full (rest from reference TRBV5-5 and TRBJ2-3): DAGVTQSPTHLIKTRGQQVTLRCSPISGHKSVSWYQQVLGQGPQFIFQYYEKEERGRGNFPDRFSARQFPNYSSELNVNALLLGDSALYLCASSSDARRVTDTQYFGPGTRLTVL.

This chain uses TRBV19 with TRBJ2-7, with 9 bases lining up with TRBD2. The CDR3 has 13 amino acids. CDR1 is LNHDA, CDR2 SQIVND, per germline (reference sequence). With V trimmed by 10 bases and J by 7 bases, 11 bases remained unmatched. CDR3 protein: CATSSGIAWEQYF. CDR3 sequence (DNA): TGTGCCACCTCTAGCGGGATCGCGTGGGAGCAGTACTTC.

The chain is built from TRBV20-1 and TRBJ2-1; 11 bases are a match to TRBD2. Germline assignment: CDR1 DFQATT and CDR2 SNEGSKA (reference sequence). The CDR3 has 16 residues. J was trimmed by 7 bases and V by 1 base; bases with no gene match: 9. This chain's CDR3 is CSARGWLAGGLNEQFF. The CDR3 DNA follows: TGCAGTGCTAGAGGTTGGCTAGCGGGAGGACTTAATGAGCAGTTCTTC.

The chain combines TRBV29-1 with TRBJ2-1; D uncertain. V dropped 1 base and J dropped 4 bases, with 8 bases sitting between them. CDR1 and CDR2 (germline): SQVTM, ANQGSEA. The CDR3 consists of 13 residues. Here the CDR3 reads CSVEALQYNEQFF. Here the CDR3 DNA reads TGCAGCGTTGAAGCTCTGCAGTACAATGAGCAGTTCTTC.

This chain connects TRBV29-1 to TRBJ1-2; no definite D call. Trimming removed 8 bases at V and 1 base at J, with 8 bases between. The CDR3 spans 11 residues. Germline V gene data show CDR1 as SQVTM and CDR2 as ANQGSEA. The CDR3: CSFWDNYGYTF. The CDR3 region has the DNA TGCAGCTTTTGGGATAACTATGGCTACACCTTC.

Here the CDR3 reads CASSTGLADTYNEQFF. As DNA, the CDR3 is TGTGCCAGCAGCACGGGACTAGCGGACACCTACAATGAGCAGTTCTTC. The chain has TRBV5-4 and TRBJ2-1; 11 bases fit TRBD2. This CDR3 comprises 16 residues. Germline V gene lookup returns CDR1 SGHNT and CDR2 YYREEE (reference sequence). Trimming removed 4 bases from V and 2 bases from J; junction bases left unmatched: 5.

The V and J genes are TRBV20-1 and TRBJ2-3, with 11 bases aligning to TRBD2. The CDR3 has 15 residues. CDR1 and CDR2 from the germline V gene are DFQATT and SNEGSKA (reference sequence). DNA of the CDR3: TGCAAAATTTCGTTAGCGGGAGGGAACACAGATACGCAGTATTTT. Protein sequence: CKISLAGGNTDTQYF.

The genes are TRBV7-8 and TRBJ1-5; a possible D gene is TRBD1 (6 bases). This CDR3 region has 14 residues. CDR1 SGHVS and CDR2 FQNEAQ come from the germline V gene. V was shortened by 1 base and J by 9 bases, with 13 bases between the two germline ends. The CDR3 DNA follows: TGTGCCAGCAGCTTAGAGGGGGTAAACCGGCCCCAGCATTTT. This encodes CASSLEGVNRPQHF.

Only a few counts were recorded for this clonotype. V usage is TRBV6-4 and J usage is TRBJ1-5, with 9 positions matching TRBD1. Germline V gene data show CDR1 as MRHNA and CDR2 as SNTAGT. The CDR3 length is 20 residues. J lost 0 bases, V lost 0 bases, and 12 bases had no gene match. CDR3: CASSDSLRDRAGCSNQPQHF. The CDR3 DNA sequence: TGTGCCAGCAGTGACTCCCTCCGGGACAGGGCCGGTTGTAGCAATCAGCCCCAGCATTTT.

This clonotype was detected a few times. This chain uses TRBV28 with TRBJ2-3; D might be TRBD1 or TRBD2, each matching 6 bases. The V end was cut by 5 bases, the J end by 2 bases, with 14 bases between. The CDR3 totals 15 residues. Germline CDR1 and CDR2: MDHEN and SYDVKM. CDR3 nucleotide sequence: TGTGCCAGCAGTCCTCTTGGGGGGCCCACAGATACGCAGTATTTT. This sequence encodes CASSPLGGPTDTQYF.

The rearrangement uses TRBV6-1 and TRBJ2-3; D unclear. This CDR3 comprises 14 residues. Deletions cut 1 base from V and 1 base from J, with 6 bases between. Germline values: CDR1 MNHNS, CDR2 SASEGT. In DNA form, the CDR3 reads TGTGCCAGCAGTGAAGTCGCACGCACAGATACGCAGTATTTT. Its protein product is CASSEVARTDTQYF.

The CDR3: CASRRELRNEQFF. The CDR3 bases are TGTGCCAGCAGACGGGAGCTTAGGAATGAGCAGTTCTTC. V and J are TRBV28 and TRBJ2-1, with D possibly being TRBD2 (6 bases). The CDR3 runs 13 residues. The V and J ends lost 6 bases and 7 bases respectively, with 13 bases between them. Germline CDR1 and CDR2: MDHEN and SYDVKM.

This chain links TRBV9 with TRBJ2-3, with 10 nucleotides matching TRBD2. V shed 0 bases, J shed 0 bases, and the junction held 7 bases outside the gene matches. CDR3 length: 18 residues. CDR1 is SGDLS, CDR2 YYNGEE, per germline. CDR3 in amino acids: CASSVVSSGRISTDTQYF. DNA of the CDR3: TGTGCCAGCAGCGTAGTATCTAGCGGGAGAATAAGCACAGATACGCAGTATTTT.